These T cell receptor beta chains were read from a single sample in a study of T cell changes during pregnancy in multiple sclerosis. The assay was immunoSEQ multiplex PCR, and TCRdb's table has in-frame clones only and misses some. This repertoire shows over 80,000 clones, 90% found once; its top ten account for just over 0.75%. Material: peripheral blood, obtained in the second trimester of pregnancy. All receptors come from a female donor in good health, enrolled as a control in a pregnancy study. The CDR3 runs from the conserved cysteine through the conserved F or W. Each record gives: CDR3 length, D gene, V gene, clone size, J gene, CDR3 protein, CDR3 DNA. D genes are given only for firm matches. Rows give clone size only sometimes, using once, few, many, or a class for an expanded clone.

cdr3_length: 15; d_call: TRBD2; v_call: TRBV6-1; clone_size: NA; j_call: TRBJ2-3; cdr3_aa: CASRPLAGGPDTQYF; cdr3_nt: TGTGCCAGCCGCCCACTAGCGGGAGGGCCGGATACGCAGTATTTT
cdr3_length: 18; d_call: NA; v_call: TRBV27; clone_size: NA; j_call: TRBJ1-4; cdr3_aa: CASSLSAPQGKLGEKLFF; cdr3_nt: TGTGCCAGCAGTTTATCTGCCCCTCAGGGGAAGCTAGGTGAAAAACTGTTTTTT
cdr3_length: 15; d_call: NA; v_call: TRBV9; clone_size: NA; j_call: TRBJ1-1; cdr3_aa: CASSVTPDSYTEAFF; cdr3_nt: TGTGCCAGCAGCGTTACACCGGACAGCTACACTGAAGCTTTCTTT
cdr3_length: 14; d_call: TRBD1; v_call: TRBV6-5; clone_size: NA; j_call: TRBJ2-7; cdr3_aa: CASRHRDRGGEQYF; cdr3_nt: TGTGCCAGCAGACACCGGGACAGGGGAGGCGAGCAGTACTTC
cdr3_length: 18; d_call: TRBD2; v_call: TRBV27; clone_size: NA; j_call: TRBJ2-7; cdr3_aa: CASSTRTSGRPGVREQYF; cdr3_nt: TGTGCCAGCAGTACCCGGACTAGCGGGAGGCCCGGGGTTCGGGAGCAGTACTTC
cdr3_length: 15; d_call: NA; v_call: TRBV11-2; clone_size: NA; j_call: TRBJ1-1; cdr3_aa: CASSLFGQMNTEAFF; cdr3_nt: TGTGCCAGCAGCTTATTTGGCCAGATGAACACTGAAGCTTTCTTT
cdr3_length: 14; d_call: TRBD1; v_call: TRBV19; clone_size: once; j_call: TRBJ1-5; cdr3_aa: CASSGTGGDQPQHF; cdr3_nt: TGTGCCAGTAGTGGGACAGGGGGGGATCAGCCCCAGCATTTT
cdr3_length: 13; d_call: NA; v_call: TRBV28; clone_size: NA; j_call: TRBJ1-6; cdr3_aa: CASIEQGYSPLHF; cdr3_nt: TGTGCCAGCATCGAACAGGGCTATTCACCCCTCCACTTT
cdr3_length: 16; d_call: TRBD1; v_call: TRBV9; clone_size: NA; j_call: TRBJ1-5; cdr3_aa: CASSEGTGGNGQPQHF; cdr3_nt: TGTGCCAGCAGCGAGGGGACAGGGGGCAACGGTCAGCCCCAGCATTTT
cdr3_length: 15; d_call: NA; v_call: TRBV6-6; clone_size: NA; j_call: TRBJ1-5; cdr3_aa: CASTETVYSNQPQHF; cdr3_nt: TGTGCCAGCACCGAGACAGTTTATAGCAATCAGCCCCAGCATTTT
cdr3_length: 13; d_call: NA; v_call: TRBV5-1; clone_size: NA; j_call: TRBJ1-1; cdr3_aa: CASLGQPNTEAFF; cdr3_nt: TGCGCCAGTCTCGGACAGCCCAACACTGAAGCTTTCTTT
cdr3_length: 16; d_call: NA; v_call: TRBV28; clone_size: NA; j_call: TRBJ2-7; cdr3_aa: CASILGGTGPGFEQYF; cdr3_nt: TGTGCCAGCATCCTGGGGGGTACGGGCCCGGGTTTCGAGCAGTACTTC
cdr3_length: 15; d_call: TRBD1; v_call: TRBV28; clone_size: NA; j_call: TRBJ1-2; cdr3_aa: CASSPQGTGHYGYTF; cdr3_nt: TGTGCCAGCAGTCCACAAGGGACAGGCCACTATGGCTACACCTTC
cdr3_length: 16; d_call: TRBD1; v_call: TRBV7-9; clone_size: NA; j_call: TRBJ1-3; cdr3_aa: CASSPQGGGSGNTIYF; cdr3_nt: TGTGCCAGCAGCCCACAGGGGGGAGGCTCTGGAAACACCATATATTTT
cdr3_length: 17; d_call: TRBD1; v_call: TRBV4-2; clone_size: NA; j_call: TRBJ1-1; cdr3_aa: CASSQPSGVTGGSEAFF; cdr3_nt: TGTGCCAGCAGCCAACCCTCGGGGGTGACAGGGGGCTCTGAAGCTTTCTTT
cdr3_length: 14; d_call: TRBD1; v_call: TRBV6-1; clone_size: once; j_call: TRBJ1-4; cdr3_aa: CACSLGQGREKLFF; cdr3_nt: TGTGCCTGCTCTTTGGGACAGGGAAGAGAAAAACTGTTTTTT
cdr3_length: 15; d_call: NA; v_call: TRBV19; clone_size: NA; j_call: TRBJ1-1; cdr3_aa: CASSISGGVNTEAFF; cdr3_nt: TGTGCCAGTAGTATTTCGGGGGGCGTGAACACTGAAGCTTTCTTT
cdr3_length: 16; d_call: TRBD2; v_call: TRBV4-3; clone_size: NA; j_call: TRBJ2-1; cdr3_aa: CASSQEGLAGYNEQFF; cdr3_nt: TGCGCCAGCAGCCAAGAGGGACTAGCGGGTTACAATGAGCAGTTCTTC
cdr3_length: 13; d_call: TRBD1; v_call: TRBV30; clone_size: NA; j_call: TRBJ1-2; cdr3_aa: CAWSTEGALRYTF; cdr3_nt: TGTGCCTGGAGTACGGAGGGGGCGCTCCGCTACACCTTC
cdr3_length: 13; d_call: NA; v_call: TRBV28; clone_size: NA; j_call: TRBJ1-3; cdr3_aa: CASSPPLRNTIYF; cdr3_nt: TGTGCCAGCAGTCCTCCACTCAGAAACACCATATATTTT
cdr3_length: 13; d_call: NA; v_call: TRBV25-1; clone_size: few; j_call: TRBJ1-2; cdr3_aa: CASSVQGISGYTF; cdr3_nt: TGTGCCAGCAGTGTACAGGGAATTAGCGGCTACACCTTC
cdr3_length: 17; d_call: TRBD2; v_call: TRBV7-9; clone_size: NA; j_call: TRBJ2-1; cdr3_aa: CASSPRRLAGGHNEQFF; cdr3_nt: TGTGCCAGCAGCCCAAGGAGACTAGCGGGGGGACACAATGAGCAGTTCTTC
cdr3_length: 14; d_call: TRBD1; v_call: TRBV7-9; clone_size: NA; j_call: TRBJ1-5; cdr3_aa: CASQGQGVNQPQHF; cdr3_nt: TGTGCCAGCCAGGGGCAGGGGGTTAATCAGCCCCAGCATTTT
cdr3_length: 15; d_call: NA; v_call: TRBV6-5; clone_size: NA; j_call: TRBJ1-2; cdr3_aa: CASSYSRGSYYGYTF; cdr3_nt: TGTGCCAGCAGTTACTCGCGGGGTTCTTACTATGGCTACACCTTC
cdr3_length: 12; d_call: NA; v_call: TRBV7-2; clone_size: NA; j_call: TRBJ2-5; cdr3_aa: CASSIYGRTQYF; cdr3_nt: TGTGCCAGCAGCATCTACGGGAGGACCCAGTACTTC
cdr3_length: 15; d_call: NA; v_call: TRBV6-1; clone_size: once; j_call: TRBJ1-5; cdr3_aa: CASSKQEISNQPQHF; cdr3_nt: TGTGCCAGCAGTAAACAGGAAATTAGCAATCAGCCCCAGCATTTT
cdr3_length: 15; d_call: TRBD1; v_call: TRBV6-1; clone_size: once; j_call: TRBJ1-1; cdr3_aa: CASSERGTAHTEAFF; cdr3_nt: TGTGCCAGCAGTGAAAGGGGGACAGCTCACACTGAAGCTTTCTTT
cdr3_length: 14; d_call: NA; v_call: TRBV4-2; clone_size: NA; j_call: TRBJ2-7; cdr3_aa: CASSQQHGGNEQYF; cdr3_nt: TGTGCCAGCAGCCAGCAACATGGAGGTAACGAGCAGTACTTC
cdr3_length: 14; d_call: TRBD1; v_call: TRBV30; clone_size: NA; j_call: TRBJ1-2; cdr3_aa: CAWSSTGMGYGYTF; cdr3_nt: TGTGCCTGGAGCTCGACAGGGATGGGATATGGCTACACCTTC
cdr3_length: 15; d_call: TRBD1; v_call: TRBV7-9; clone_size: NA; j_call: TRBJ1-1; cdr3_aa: CASSSRTGLNTEAFF; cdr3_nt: TGTGCCAGCAGCTCCAGGACAGGGTTGAACACTGAAGCTTTCTTT
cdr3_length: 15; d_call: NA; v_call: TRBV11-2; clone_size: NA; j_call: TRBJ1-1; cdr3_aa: CASSLGGTMGTEAFF; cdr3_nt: TGTGCCAGCAGCTTAGGAGGGACTATGGGCACTGAAGCTTTCTTT
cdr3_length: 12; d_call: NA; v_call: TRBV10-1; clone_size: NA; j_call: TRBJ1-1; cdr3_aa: CASSGAGPYAFF; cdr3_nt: TGCGCCAGCAGTGGCGCAGGGCCCTACGCTTTCTTT
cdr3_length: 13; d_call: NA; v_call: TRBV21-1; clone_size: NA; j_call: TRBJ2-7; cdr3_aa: CASRNREGWEQYF; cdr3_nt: TGTGCCAGCAGAAACCGGGAGGGTTGGGAGCAGTACTTC
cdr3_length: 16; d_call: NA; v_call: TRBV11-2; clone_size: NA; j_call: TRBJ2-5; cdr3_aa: CASSLDYAGLGETQYF; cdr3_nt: TGTGCCAGCAGCTTAGATTATGCAGGGCTGGGAGAGACCCAGTACTTC
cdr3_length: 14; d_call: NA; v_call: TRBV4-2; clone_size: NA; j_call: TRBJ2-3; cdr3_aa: CASSPTGGSDTQYF; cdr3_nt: TGTGCCAGCAGCCCGACAGGCGGGTCGGATACGCAGTATTTT
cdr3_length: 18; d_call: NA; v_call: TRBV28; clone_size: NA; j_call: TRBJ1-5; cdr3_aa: CAIPATGVGAPGSQPQHF; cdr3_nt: TGTGCCATCCCCGCTACGGGTGTGGGGGCGCCAGGAAGCCAGCCCCAGCATTTT
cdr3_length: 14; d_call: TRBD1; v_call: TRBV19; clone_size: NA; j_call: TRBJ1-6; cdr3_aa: CASRPDRGSSPLHF; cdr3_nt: TGTGCCAGTAGACCCGACAGGGGCAGTTCACCCCTCCACTTT
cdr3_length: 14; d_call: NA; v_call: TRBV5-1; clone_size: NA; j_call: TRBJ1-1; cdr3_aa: CASSLGGRNTEAFF; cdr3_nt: TGCGCCAGCAGCTTAGGGGGAAGAAACACTGAAGCTTTCTTT
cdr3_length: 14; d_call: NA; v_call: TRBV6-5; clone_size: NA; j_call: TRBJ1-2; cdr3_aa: CASSSLGRTYGYTF; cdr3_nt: TGTGCCAGCAGTTCCCTTGGCCGCACCTATGGCTACACCTTC
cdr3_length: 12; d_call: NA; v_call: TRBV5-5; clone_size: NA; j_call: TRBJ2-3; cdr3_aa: CASSQPGDTQYF; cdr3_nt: TGTGCCAGCAGCCAGCCAGGCGATACGCAGTATTTT
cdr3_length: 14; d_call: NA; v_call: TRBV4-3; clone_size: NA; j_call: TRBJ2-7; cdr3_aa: CASSQDTGPREQYF; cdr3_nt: TGCGCCAGCAGCCAAGATACAGGTCCGCGCGAGCAGTACTTC
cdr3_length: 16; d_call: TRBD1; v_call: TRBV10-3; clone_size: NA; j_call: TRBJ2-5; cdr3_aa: CAISESTGTGSETQYF; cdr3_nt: TGTGCCATCAGTGAGTCGACCGGGACAGGGTCGGAGACCCAGTACTTC
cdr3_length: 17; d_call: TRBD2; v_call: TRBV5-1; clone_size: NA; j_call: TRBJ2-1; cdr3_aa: CASSLELAGILGNEQFF; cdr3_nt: TGCGCCAGCAGCTTGGAACTAGCGGGCATCCTGGGCAATGAGCAGTTCTTC
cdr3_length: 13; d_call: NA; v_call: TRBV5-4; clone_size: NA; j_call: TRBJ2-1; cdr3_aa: CASADMKANEQFF; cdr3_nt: TGTGCCAGCGCGGACATGAAGGCAAATGAGCAGTTCTTC
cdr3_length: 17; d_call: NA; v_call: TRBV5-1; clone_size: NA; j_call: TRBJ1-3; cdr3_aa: CASSLDEALSSGNTIYF; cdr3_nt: TGCGCCAGCAGCTTGGACGAGGCACTGAGCTCTGGAAACACCATATATTTT
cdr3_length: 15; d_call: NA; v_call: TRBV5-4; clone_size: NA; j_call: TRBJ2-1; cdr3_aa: CASSPSGEIYNEQFF; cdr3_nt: TGTGCCAGCAGCCCGTCGGGGGAAATTTACAATGAGCAGTTCTTC
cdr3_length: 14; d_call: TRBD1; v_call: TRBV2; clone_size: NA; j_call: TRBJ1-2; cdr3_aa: CASSAQTTGLGYTF; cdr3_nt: TGTGCCAGCAGCGCACAAACGACAGGGTTAGGCTACACCTTC
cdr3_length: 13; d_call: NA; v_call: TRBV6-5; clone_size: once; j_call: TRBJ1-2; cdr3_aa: CASSPQGTYGYTF; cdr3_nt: TGTGCCAGCAGCCCCCAGGGGACCTATGGCTACACCTTC
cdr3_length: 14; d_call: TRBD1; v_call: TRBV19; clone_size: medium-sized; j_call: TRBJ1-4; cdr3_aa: CASSTGQGNEKLFF; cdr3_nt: TGTGCCAGTAGTACGGGACAGGGGAATGAAAAACTGTTTTTT
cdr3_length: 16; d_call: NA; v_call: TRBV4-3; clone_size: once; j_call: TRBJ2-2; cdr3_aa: CASSQQVRRWTGELFF; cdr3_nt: TGCGCCAGCAGCCAACAAGTGCGGAGGTGGACCGGGGAGCTGTTTTTT
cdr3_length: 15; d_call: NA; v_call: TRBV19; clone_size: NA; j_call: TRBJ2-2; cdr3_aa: CASSIVSAGARELFF; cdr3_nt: TGTGCCAGTAGTATAGTTTCGGCGGGGGCTAGGGAGCTGTTTTTT
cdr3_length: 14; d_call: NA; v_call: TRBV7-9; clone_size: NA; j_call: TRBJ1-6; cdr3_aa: CASSWRAVGSPLHF; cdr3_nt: TGTGCCAGCAGCTGGCGGGCGGTGGGTTCACCCCTCCACTTT